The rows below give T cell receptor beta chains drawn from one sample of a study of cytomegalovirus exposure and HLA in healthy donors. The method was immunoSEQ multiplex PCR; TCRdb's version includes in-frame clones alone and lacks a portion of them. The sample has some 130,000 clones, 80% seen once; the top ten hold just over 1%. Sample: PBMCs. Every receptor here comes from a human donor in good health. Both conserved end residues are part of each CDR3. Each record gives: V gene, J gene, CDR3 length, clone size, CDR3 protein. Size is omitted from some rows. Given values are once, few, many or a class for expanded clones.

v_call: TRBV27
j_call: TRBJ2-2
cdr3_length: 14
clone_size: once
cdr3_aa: CASSFSLHPGELFF

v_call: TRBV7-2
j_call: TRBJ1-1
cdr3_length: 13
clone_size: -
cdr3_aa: CASSLQGMAEAFF

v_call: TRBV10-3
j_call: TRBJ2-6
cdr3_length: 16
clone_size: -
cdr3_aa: CAISVDRGPGANVLTF

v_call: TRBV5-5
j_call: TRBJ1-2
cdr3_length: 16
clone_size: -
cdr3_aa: CASSGGTGLTNYGYTF

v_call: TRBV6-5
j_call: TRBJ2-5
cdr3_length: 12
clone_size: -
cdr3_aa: CASSRDWETQYF

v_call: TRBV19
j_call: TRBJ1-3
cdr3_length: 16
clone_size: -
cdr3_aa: CASSIWTARSGNTIYF

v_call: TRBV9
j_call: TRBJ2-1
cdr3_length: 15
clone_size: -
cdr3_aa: CASSGRGLSYNEQFF

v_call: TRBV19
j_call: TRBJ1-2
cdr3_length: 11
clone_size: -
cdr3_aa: CASSRSDGYTF

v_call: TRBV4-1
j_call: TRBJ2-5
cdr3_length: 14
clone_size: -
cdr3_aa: CASSQDRGVETQYF

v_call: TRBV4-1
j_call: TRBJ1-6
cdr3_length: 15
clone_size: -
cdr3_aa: CASSQEGTGLSPLHF

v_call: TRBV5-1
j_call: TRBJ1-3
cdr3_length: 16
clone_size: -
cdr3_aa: CASEPGTGLSGNTIYF

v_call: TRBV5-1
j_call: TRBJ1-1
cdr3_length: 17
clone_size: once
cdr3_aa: CASSLVLVETGFTEAFF

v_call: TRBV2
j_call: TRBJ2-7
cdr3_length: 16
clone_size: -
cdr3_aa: CASRKPLADLNYEQYF

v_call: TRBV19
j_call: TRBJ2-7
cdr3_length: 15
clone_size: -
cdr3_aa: CASSIPGRGAYEQYF

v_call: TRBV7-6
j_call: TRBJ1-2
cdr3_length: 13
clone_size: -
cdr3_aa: CASSAGDGYGYTF

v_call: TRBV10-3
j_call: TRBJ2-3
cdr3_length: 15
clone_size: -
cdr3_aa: CAISESPVFTDTQYF

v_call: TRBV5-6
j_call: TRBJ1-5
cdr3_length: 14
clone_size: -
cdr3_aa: CASSLGGRLQPQHF

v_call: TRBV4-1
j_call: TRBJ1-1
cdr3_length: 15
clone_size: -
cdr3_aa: CASSQEEGAPTEAFF

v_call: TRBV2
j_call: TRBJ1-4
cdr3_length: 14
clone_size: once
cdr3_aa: CASRAGTANEKLFF

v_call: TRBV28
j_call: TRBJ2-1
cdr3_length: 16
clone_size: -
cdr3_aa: CASSTSGGAGSNEQFF

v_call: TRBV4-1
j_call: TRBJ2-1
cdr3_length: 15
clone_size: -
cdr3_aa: CASSTLGTVYNEQFF

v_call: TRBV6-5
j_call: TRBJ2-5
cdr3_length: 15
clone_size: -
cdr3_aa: CASSTGTGRLETQYF

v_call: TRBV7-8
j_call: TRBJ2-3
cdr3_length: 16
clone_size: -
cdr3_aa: CASSQGGLAGSDTQYF

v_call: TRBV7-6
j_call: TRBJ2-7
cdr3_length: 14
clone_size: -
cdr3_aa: CASSLVQGSGEQYF

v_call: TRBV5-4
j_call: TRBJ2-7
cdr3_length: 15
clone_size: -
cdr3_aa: CASSAISGGDYEQYF